This T cell receptor (beta chain) was recorded in a study of human T cells and chemical hapten exposure. This clonotype was detected ten times or more. Its cognate antigen is unknown. Study-level results: Given that the donors had alopecia, their immune response may differ from that seen in healthy people.

This CDR3 is 18 amino acids long. V lost 2 bases, J lost 2 bases, and 8 bases stayed unmatched. Time point noted: pre-sensitization, week 0. This sample's treatment: therapeutic diphenylcyclopropenone sensitization with weekly scalp DPC. TCRdb called the RACE reads again in MiXCR, with one record for every CDR3 protein. The sample yields approximately 400,000 distinct CDR3 sequences, roughly 4.6% seen once. The gene calls are TRBV23-1 and TRBJ2-3, with 12 bases that match TRBD2. TRBV23-1 is treated as an ORF (open reading frame) with a function not yet certain. The sequence was obtained from a woman aged 50 to 60 with alopecia areata. Some clones in this sample may be carry-over from other donors' samples. Sequenced here: whole blood, sampled in connection with sensitization to the hapten diphenylcyclopropenone (DPC). CDR3 in DNA: TGCGCCAGCAGTCAACTGACTAGCGGGGGCCTCAACACAGATACGCAGTATTTT. Encoded protein: CASSQLTSGGLNTDTQYF.